What follows is one T cell receptor beta chain and its context. Its antigen is currently unknown. These data are taken from a study of metastatic and nonmetastatic thyroid tumors. Whole-study findings and limits: TCR beta diversity was reportedly significantly higher in malignant thyroid tumors than benign nodules, in blood and tumor.

In the authors' methods: To classify distant metastasis in papillary thyroid cancer, a model was built from CDR3 differences across clinicopathological groups. With MiXCR, TCRdb reprocessed the PCR reads. The V and J calls were not made by the authors but by TCRdb's processing. The repertoire holds roughly 7,000 clones, approximately 40% seen once, with around 25% in the top ten. Thyroid surgery had not been preceded by any treatment in any patient. The receptor was isolated from a female donor with papillary thyroid cancer or a benign thyroid nodule (not recorded which). Some clones in this sample may be carry-over from other donors' samples. The material sequenced was tumor tissue.

CDR3 protein: CASSPQGRAPDTQYF. Here the CDR3 DNA reads TGTGCCAGCAGCCCGCAAGGGCGGGCCCCAGATACGCAGTATTTT. The J gene is TRBJ2-3, the V gene TRBV13, with a possible D match to TRBD2 (5 bases). Germline CDR1 and CDR2: PRHDT and FYEKMQ (reference sequence). Deletions cut 5 bases from V and 4 bases from J, with 16 bases between. This CDR3 comprises 15 residues. The full variable domain, its missing parts supplied by reference TRBV13 and TRBJ2-3, is AAGVIQSPRHLIKEKRETATLKCYPIPRHDTVYWYQQGPGQDPQFLISFYEKMQSDKGSIPDRFSAQQFSDYHSELNMSSLELGDSALYFCASSPQGRAPDTQYFGPGTRLTVL.